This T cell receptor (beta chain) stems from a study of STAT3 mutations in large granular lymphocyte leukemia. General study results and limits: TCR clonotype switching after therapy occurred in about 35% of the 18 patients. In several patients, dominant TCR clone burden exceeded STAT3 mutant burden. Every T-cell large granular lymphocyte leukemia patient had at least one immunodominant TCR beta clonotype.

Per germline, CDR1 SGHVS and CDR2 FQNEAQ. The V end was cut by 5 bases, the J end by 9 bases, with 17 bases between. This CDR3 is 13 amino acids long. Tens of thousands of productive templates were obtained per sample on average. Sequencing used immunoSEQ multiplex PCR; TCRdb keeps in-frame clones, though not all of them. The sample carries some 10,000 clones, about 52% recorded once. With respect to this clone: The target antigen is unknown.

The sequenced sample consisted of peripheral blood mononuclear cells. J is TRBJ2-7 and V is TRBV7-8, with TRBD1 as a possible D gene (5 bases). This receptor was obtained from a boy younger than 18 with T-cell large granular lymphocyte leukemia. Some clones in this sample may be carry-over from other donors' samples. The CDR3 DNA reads TGTGCCAGCAGCAGCCTAGGGGTATTTGGGCAGTACTTC. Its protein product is CASSSLGVFGQYF.